This entry concerns a single T cell receptor (beta chain). Its antigen remains unknown. These data belong to a study of cytomegalovirus exposure and HLA in healthy donors. The PCR contained 60 Vbeta and 13 Jbeta primers. Sequenced by immunoSEQ multiplex PCR; TCRdb stores in-frame clones only, minus some. The sample lists hundreds of thousands of clones; around 80% were seen once. Regarding the study as a whole: Further analysis was carried out later, and it showed several of the most significant clusters appearing linked to common viral pathogens. Segments of the TCR beta V type were, in most cases, productive about 87% or about 30% of the time in an earlier analysis. Roughly uniform depth of sequencing across donors was assumed in presence/absence analyses.

V lost 4 bases and J lost 5, with 15 bases in between. The CDR3 is made up of 14 amino acids. Germline V gene sequence: CDR1 MDHEN, CDR2 SYDVKM. The chain is built from TRBV28 and TRBJ2-7, with D possibly being TRBD1 (6 bases). What was sequenced was PBMCs. This sequence originates from a woman in her fifties or sixties in good health and CMV-seropositive. CDR3: CASSSRQVGHEQYF. CDR3 DNA: TGTGCCAGCAGTTCTAGACAGGTAGGACACGAGCAGTACTTC.